These T cell receptor beta chains were read from a single sample in a study of blood T cell repertoires in COVID-19. Measured with immunoSEQ multiplex PCR; TCRdb has only the in-frame clones, and not every one. The sample contains tens of thousands of clones, more than 70% of which appear only once. Material: peripheral blood. These receptors all stem from an elderly man with active or convalescent COVID-19. Each CDR3 is given with its conserved first and last residue. Fields, in order: J gene, D gene, clone size, V gene, CDR3 protein, CDR3 DNA. D genes are given only for firm matches. Some rows have no size entry. The others give once, few or many, or a class for an expanded clone.

TRBJ2-1	TRBD2	-	TRBV24-1	CATSSGLAGQSVEQFF	TGTGCCACCAGTTCCGGACTAGCGGGACAAAGTGTGGAGCAGTTCTTC
TRBJ1-5	TRBD1	-	TRBV18	CASSLAGGGNQPQHF	TGTGCCAGCTCCCTAGCAGGGGGCGGCAATCAGCCCCAGCATTTT
TRBJ2-7	-	-	TRBV20-1	CSASFSERGGYEQYF	TGCAGTGCTAGTTTTTCCGAACGCGGAGGCTACGAGCAGTACTTC
TRBJ2-7	-	-	TRBV28	CASSEGGLLPYEQYF	TGTGCCAGCAGTGAAGGGGGTTTATTACCCTACGAGCAGTACTTC
TRBJ1-2	TRBD1	-	TRBV30	CAWSGGQGNGYTF	TGTGCCTGGAGTGGGGGACAGGGGAATGGCTACACCTTC
TRBJ2-1	TRBD2	-	TRBV6-5	CASSPSAGVYNEQFF	TGTGCCAGCAGCCCGTCGGCGGGGGTGTACAATGAGCAGTTCTTC
TRBJ2-1	TRBD2	-	TRBV10-3	CAISDLAGIANEQFF	TGTGCCATCAGTGACTTAGCGGGAATTGCCAATGAGCAGTTCTTC
TRBJ2-2	TRBD1	few	TRBV28	CASSPDFSDRDSTGELFF	TGTGCCAGCAGTCCCGACTTCTCGGACAGGGATAGCACCGGGGAGCTGTTTTTT
TRBJ2-1	-	-	TRBV27	CASRTGTQYNEQFF	TGTGCCAGCAGGACCGGGACACAGTACAATGAGCAGTTCTTC
TRBJ1-5	TRBD1	once	TRBV10-1	CASSERTGGQGSNQPQHF	TGCGCCAGCAGTGAGCGGACAGGGGGGCAGGGTAGCAATCAGCCCCAGCATTTT
TRBJ2-5	-	-	TRBV27	CASSSPKQFRETQYF	TGTGCCAGCAGTTCACCTAAACAGTTTAGAGAGACCCAGTACTTC
TRBJ1-4	-	-	TRBV10-2	CASSEPRGGAATNEKLFF	TGCGCCAGCAGTGAGCCCCGGGGAGGGGCAGCAACTAATGAAAAACTGTTTTTT